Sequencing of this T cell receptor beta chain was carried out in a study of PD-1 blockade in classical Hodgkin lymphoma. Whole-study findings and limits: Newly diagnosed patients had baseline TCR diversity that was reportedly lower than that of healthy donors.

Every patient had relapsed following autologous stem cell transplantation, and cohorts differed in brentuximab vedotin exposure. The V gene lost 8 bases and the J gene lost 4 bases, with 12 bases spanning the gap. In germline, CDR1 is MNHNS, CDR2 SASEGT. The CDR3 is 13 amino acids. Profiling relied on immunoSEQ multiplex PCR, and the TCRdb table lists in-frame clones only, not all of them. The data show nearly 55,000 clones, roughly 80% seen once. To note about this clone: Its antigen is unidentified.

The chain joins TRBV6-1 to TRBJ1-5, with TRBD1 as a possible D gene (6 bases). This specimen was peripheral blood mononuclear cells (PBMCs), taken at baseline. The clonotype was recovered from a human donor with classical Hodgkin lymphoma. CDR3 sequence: CASLRGGNQPQHF. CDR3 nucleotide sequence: TGTGCCAGCTTGAGGGGGGGAAATCAGCCCCAGCATTTT.